These 5 T cell receptor beta chains were all obtained from the same sample, sequenced in a study of vaccination and CD4 T cells after COVID-19. No cognate antigen is known for these TCRs. Treatment reported: roughly 10-day PBMC culture with coronavirus spike peptide pools or control peptides (ViraFEST assay). Unexposed donor CD4+ T cells predated the COVID-19 pandemic, collected 2011-2018. The assay that was used to sequence DNA from cultured CD4+ T cells was the Oncomine TCR Beta short-read assay. TCRdb recomputed calls from the PCR reads with MiXCR, one row per CDR3 protein. The sample records over 7,500 distinct CDR3 sequences, about 41% being singletons. Sequenced: CD4+ T cells from blood, cultured in vitro. The receptors stem from a human donor in good health.

The rearrangement links TRBV12-3 or TRBV12-4 to TRBJ1-5; no definite D call. The ends were cut back, 2 bases at V and 6 bases at J, with 8 bases in the middle. The CDR3 spans 13 residues. The CDR3 sequence is CASSLSGVQPQHF. The CDR3 nucleotides are TGTGCCAGCAGTTTAAGTGGGGTTCAGCCCCAGCATTTT.

This chain joins TRBV7-6 and TRBJ1-6; D unresolved. CDR3 length equals 15 residues. The V and J ends lost 0 bases and 9 bases respectively, with 12 bases between them. The germline gives CDR1 SGHVS, CDR2 FNYEAQ. In nucleotides, the CDR3 is TGTGCCAGCAGCTTAGCCTCGGAATTTCCTTCACCCCTCCACTTT. This translates into CASSLASEFPSPLHF.

The J gene is TRBJ2-4, the V gene TRBV27; the D is unclear. This CDR3 is built from 15 residues. V lost 6 bases to trimming and J lost 6 bases, with 18 bases between them. Per the germline V gene, CDR1 is MNHEY and CDR2 is SMNVEV (reference sequence). CDR3 amino acids: CASRTTWVLTNIQYF. The DNA of the CDR3 is TGTGCCAGCAGGACCACCTGGGTCCTTACAAACATTCAGTACTTC.

V usage is TRBV7-8 and J usage is TRBJ2-7; TRBD2 agrees at 7 bases. The CDR3 has 13 amino acids. V was pared by 0 bases and J by 4 bases, with 0 bases of the junction left unmatched. CDR1 is SGHVS, CDR2 FQNEAQ, per germline. Written as DNA, the CDR3 is TGTGCCAGCAGCTTAGCGGGGGGGTACGAGCAGTACTTC. As protein: CASSLAGGYEQYF.

The rearrangement links TRBV7-2 to TRBJ1-2; D gene unclear. This CDR3 spans 14 amino acids. With 5 bases removed from V and 8 bases from J, the gap between germline ends came to 18 bases. Germline CDR1 and CDR2: SGHTA and FQGNSA. The CDR3: CASSIVAGSQGYTF. The CDR3 nucleotides are TGTGCCAGCAGCATCGTAGCGGGGTCTCAAGGCTACACCTTC.